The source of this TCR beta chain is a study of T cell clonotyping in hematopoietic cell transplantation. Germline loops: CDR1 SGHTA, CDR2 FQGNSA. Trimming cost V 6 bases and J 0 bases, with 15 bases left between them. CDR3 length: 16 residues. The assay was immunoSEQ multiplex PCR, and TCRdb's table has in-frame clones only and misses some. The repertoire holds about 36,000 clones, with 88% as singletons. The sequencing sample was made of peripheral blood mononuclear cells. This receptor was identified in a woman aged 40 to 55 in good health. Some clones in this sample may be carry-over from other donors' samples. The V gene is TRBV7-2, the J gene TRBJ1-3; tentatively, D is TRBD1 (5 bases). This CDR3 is CASRASGHSSGNTIYF. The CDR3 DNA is TGTGCCAGCAGAGCTTCAGGACATAGCTCTGGAAACACCATATATTTT.